A selection of T cell receptor beta chains follows, all from one sample in a study of blood T cell repertoires in COVID-19. Generated by immunoSEQ multiplex PCR, the TCRdb table keeps only in-frame clones and is missing some. The sample lists over 600,000 clones; just under 90% were seen once. The sample consisted of peripheral blood. All receptors come from a woman aged 18-35 years with acute or convalescent COVID-19. CDR3s include the opening cysteine and the closing phenylalanine or tryptophan. Fields, in order: D gene, J gene, clone size, V gene, CDR3 DNA, CDR3 protein. The D gene is left open where the match is weak. Clone size is stated in some rows and not others, as once, few, many or a class when expanded.

d_gene: NA
j_gene: TRBJ2-1
abundance: NA
v_gene: TRBV5-1
CDR3nt: TGCGCCAGCAGCTTGGACAGATGGGATGAGCAGTTCTTC
CDR3aa: CASSLDRWDEQFF

d_gene: NA
j_gene: TRBJ1-3
abundance: NA
v_gene: TRBV7-8
CDR3nt: TGTGCCAGCAGCCCAGGGTCCTCTGGAAACACCATATATTTT
CDR3aa: CASSPGSSGNTIYF

d_gene: TRBD1
j_gene: TRBJ1-2
abundance: NA
v_gene: TRBV7-8
CDR3nt: TGTGCCAGCAGCCGGGACAGGGGTGCTTTAGCTAACTATGGCTACACCTTC
CDR3aa: CASSRDRGALANYGYTF

d_gene: NA
j_gene: TRBJ1-4
abundance: NA
v_gene: TRBV14
CDR3nt: TGTGCCAGCAGCTTGAGGGGGTCCAGGGGCGAAAAACTGTTTTTT
CDR3aa: CASSLRGSRGEKLFF

d_gene: TRBD1
j_gene: TRBJ1-5
abundance: NA
v_gene: TRBV19
CDR3nt: TGTGCCAGTAGTAAGGACAGGGCGGTACAGCCCCAGCATTTT
CDR3aa: CASSKDRAVQPQHF

d_gene: TRBD1
j_gene: TRBJ1-3
abundance: NA
v_gene: TRBV7-2
CDR3nt: TGTGCCAGCAGCTACAGGGGTAGTGGAAACACCATATATTTT
CDR3aa: CASSYRGSGNTIYF

d_gene: NA
j_gene: TRBJ1-1
abundance: NA
v_gene: TRBV6-5
CDR3nt: TGTGCCGCTTGGGAGTTCCTTATGAACACTGAAGCTTTCTTT
CDR3aa: CAAWEFLMNTEAFF

d_gene: NA
j_gene: TRBJ1-4
abundance: NA
v_gene: TRBV11-2
CDR3nt: TGTGCCAGCAGCCTCGTCCGTGAAAAACTGTTTTTT
CDR3aa: CASSLVREKLFF

d_gene: NA
j_gene: TRBJ2-7
abundance: NA
v_gene: TRBV15
CDR3nt: TGTGCCACCAGCAGTCGACCCGACAGCTCCTACGAGCAGTACTTC
CDR3aa: CATSSRPDSSYEQYF

d_gene: NA
j_gene: TRBJ1-4
abundance: NA
v_gene: TRBV5-1
CDR3nt: TGCGCCCCGCGGGGGCCGGCAACTAATGAAAAACTGTTTTTT
CDR3aa: CAPRGPATNEKLFF

d_gene: NA
j_gene: TRBJ1-1
abundance: NA
v_gene: TRBV12-3/TRBV12-4
CDR3nt: TGTGCCAGCAGCCCAGGACAGAACACTGAAGCTTTCTTT
CDR3aa: CASSPGQNTEAFF

d_gene: NA
j_gene: TRBJ1-1
abundance: NA
v_gene: TRBV6-5
CDR3nt: TGTGCCAGCAGTTACGGGGGGGCTCGGACTGAAGCTTTCTTT
CDR3aa: CASSYGGARTEAFF

d_gene: NA
j_gene: TRBJ2-1
abundance: NA
v_gene: TRBV27
CDR3nt: TGTGCCAGCAGTTGGACTGCCCCGGGGCAGTTCTTC
CDR3aa: CASSWTAPGQFF

d_gene: NA
j_gene: TRBJ1-1
abundance: NA
v_gene: TRBV12-3/TRBV12-4
CDR3nt: TGTGCCAGCACAGAAGGGGGAATCACTGAAGCTTTCTTT
CDR3aa: CASTEGGITEAFF

d_gene: TRBD1
j_gene: TRBJ1-2
abundance: NA
v_gene: TRBV2
CDR3nt: TGTGCCAGCAGTGAAAGACAGGGGGCGGATGGCTACACCTTC
CDR3aa: CASSERQGADGYTF

d_gene: TRBD1
j_gene: TRBJ1-4
abundance: NA
v_gene: TRBV5-1
CDR3nt: TGCGCCAGCAGCTCCGGACAGGGATTAGAAAAACTGTTTTTT
CDR3aa: CASSSGQGLEKLFF

d_gene: TRBD1
j_gene: TRBJ1-1
abundance: few
v_gene: TRBV7-9
CDR3nt: TGTGCCAGCAGCACCGGGACAGGGGGCACTGAAGCTTTCTTT
CDR3aa: CASSTGTGGTEAFF

d_gene: TRBD2
j_gene: TRBJ2-6
abundance: NA
v_gene: TRBV7-6
CDR3nt: TGTGCCAGCAGCCTGGGACTAGCGGGGTCTGGGGCCAACGTCCTGACTTTC
CDR3aa: CASSLGLAGSGANVLTF

d_gene: NA
j_gene: TRBJ2-4
abundance: NA
v_gene: TRBV10-1
CDR3nt: TGCGCCAGCATCCCTGGGGGGGGGCTAGCCAAAAACATTCAGTACTTC
CDR3aa: CASIPGGGLAKNIQYF

d_gene: NA
j_gene: TRBJ2-7
abundance: NA
v_gene: TRBV7-9
CDR3nt: TGTGCCAGCAGCTTATCAGGCAACCTCTACGAGCAGTACTTC
CDR3aa: CASSLSGNLYEQYF

d_gene: TRBD2
j_gene: TRBJ2-3
abundance: NA
v_gene: TRBV9
CDR3nt: TGTGCCAGCAGCGCCATGGGCGGGGGGGGGCCAGATACGCAGTATTTT
CDR3aa: CASSAMGGGGPDTQYF

d_gene: NA
j_gene: TRBJ2-7
abundance: NA
v_gene: TRBV5-1
CDR3nt: TGCGCCAGCAGCTGGGGCATATCGGGGGACCTCCCGGACGAGCAGTACTTC
CDR3aa: CASSWGISGDLPDEQYF

d_gene: TRBD1
j_gene: TRBJ1-3
abundance: NA
v_gene: TRBV7-2
CDR3nt: TGTGCCAGCAGCCCCGGGGACAGGGGTTTCACCATATATTTT
CDR3aa: CASSPGDRGFTIYF

d_gene: TRBD1
j_gene: TRBJ1-2
abundance: NA
v_gene: TRBV6-1
CDR3nt: TGTGCCAGCAGTTCGCGGACAGGGGGCGGCTACACCTTC
CDR3aa: CASSSRTGGGYTF

d_gene: TRBD1
j_gene: TRBJ2-7
abundance: NA
v_gene: TRBV27
CDR3nt: TGTGCCAGCAGGCCCAACTCCAGGGGGATGACCTACGAGCAGTACTTC
CDR3aa: CASRPNSRGMTYEQYF

d_gene: NA
j_gene: TRBJ2-5
abundance: NA
v_gene: TRBV29-1
CDR3nt: TGCAGCGTCGACCAGGACCAAGAGACCCAGTACTTC
CDR3aa: CSVDQDQETQYF

d_gene: NA
j_gene: TRBJ1-2
abundance: NA
v_gene: TRBV7-2
CDR3nt: TGTGCCAGCAGCTTAGACGGGATGGGAAGGAACTATGGCTACACCTTC
CDR3aa: CASSLDGMGRNYGYTF

d_gene: NA
j_gene: TRBJ1-4
abundance: NA
v_gene: TRBV3-1/TRBV3-2
CDR3nt: TGTGCCAGCAGCCAAGATACGGGTGGAGAAAAACTGTTTTTT
CDR3aa: CASSQDTGGEKLFF

d_gene: TRBD2
j_gene: TRBJ2-1
abundance: NA
v_gene: TRBV14
CDR3nt: TGTGCCAGCAGCCAAGGGACTAGTCACAATGAGCAGTTCTTC
CDR3aa: CASSQGTSHNEQFF

d_gene: NA
j_gene: TRBJ1-3
abundance: NA
v_gene: TRBV6-1
CDR3nt: TGTGCCAGCAGTGAAATGTCGGCCCGAGGCACCATATATTTT
CDR3aa: CASSEMSARGTIYF

d_gene: NA
j_gene: TRBJ2-3
abundance: few
v_gene: TRBV12-3/TRBV12-4
CDR3nt: TGTGCCAGCAGTTCCGCGAGCACAGATACGCAGTATTTT
CDR3aa: CASSSASTDTQYF

d_gene: NA
j_gene: TRBJ2-1
abundance: NA
v_gene: TRBV27
CDR3nt: TGTGCCAGCAGTTCGGGTGGGGGGTACAATGAGCAGTTCTTC
CDR3aa: CASSSGGGYNEQFF

d_gene: NA
j_gene: TRBJ2-4
abundance: NA
v_gene: TRBV27
CDR3nt: TGTGCCAGCACAGGGGCCAAAAACATTCAGTACTTC
CDR3aa: CASTGAKNIQYF

d_gene: TRBD1
j_gene: TRBJ1-2
abundance: NA
v_gene: TRBV27
CDR3nt: TGTGCCAGCAGTTTATCATCGACAGGGGGGAGCTATGGCTACACCTTC
CDR3aa: CASSLSSTGGSYGYTF

d_gene: NA
j_gene: TRBJ1-4
abundance: NA
v_gene: TRBV9
CDR3nt: TGTGCCAGCAGCGTAGGCACACGGGATGAAAAACTGTTTTTT
CDR3aa: CASSVGTRDEKLFF

d_gene: TRBD1
j_gene: TRBJ2-1
abundance: NA
v_gene: TRBV5-4
CDR3nt: TGTGCCAGCAGCCAAAAACCTCAGGGGGTGGGAGAAAATGAGCAGTTCTTC
CDR3aa: CASSQKPQGVGENEQFF

d_gene: TRBD1
j_gene: TRBJ1-1
abundance: NA
v_gene: TRBV7-2
CDR3nt: TGTGCCAGCGGATGGACAGGACGGACTGAAGCTTTCTTT
CDR3aa: CASGWTGRTEAFF

d_gene: TRBD2
j_gene: TRBJ2-2
abundance: NA
v_gene: TRBV9
CDR3nt: TGTGCCAGCAGCCTAAGACTAGCGGGGGCCCCGAAGTCCGGGGAGCTGTTTTTT
CDR3aa: CASSLRLAGAPKSGELFF

d_gene: NA
j_gene: TRBJ1-2
abundance: once
v_gene: TRBV5-1
CDR3nt: TGCGCCAGCAGCTTGACAGAGACTAACTATGGCTACACCTTC
CDR3aa: CASSLTETNYGYTF

d_gene: TRBD1
j_gene: TRBJ2-7
abundance: NA
v_gene: TRBV7-9
CDR3nt: TGTGCCAGCAGCCGCGACAGGGGCAGCGACGAGCAGTACTTC
CDR3aa: CASSRDRGSDEQYF

d_gene: NA
j_gene: TRBJ2-4
abundance: NA
v_gene: TRBV7-2
CDR3nt: TGTGCCAGCAGCCCGATGACACGAACCCTCGGCGCCAAAAACATTCAGTACTTC
CDR3aa: CASSPMTRTLGAKNIQYF

d_gene: TRBD1
j_gene: TRBJ2-5
abundance: NA
v_gene: TRBV11-2
CDR3nt: TGTGCCAGCAAACAGGGGATTGGGGAGACCCAGTACTTC
CDR3aa: CASKQGIGETQYF

d_gene: NA
j_gene: TRBJ1-1
abundance: NA
v_gene: TRBV5-6
CDR3nt: TGTGCCAGCAGCTCCACGGGACTTAACACTGAAGCTTTCTTT
CDR3aa: CASSSTGLNTEAFF

d_gene: TRBD2
j_gene: TRBJ2-1
abundance: NA
v_gene: TRBV7-2
CDR3nt: TGTGCCAGCAGCTTGCGTCTAGCGGGCAATGAGCAGTTCTTC
CDR3aa: CASSLRLAGNEQFF

d_gene: TRBD2
j_gene: TRBJ2-2
abundance: NA
v_gene: TRBV4-1
CDR3nt: TGCGCCAGCAGCCAACACGCGGGGGGGCCGGGGACCGGGGAGCTGTTTTTT
CDR3aa: CASSQHAGGPGTGELFF

d_gene: NA
j_gene: TRBJ1-2
abundance: NA
v_gene: TRBV9
CDR3nt: TGTGCCAGCAGCGATCATCAAGGAGGGTCCCCCAACTATGGCTACACCTTC
CDR3aa: CASSDHQGGSPNYGYTF

d_gene: TRBD1
j_gene: TRBJ1-4
abundance: NA
v_gene: TRBV27
CDR3nt: TGTGCCAGCAGTTTCGGAGGCCAGGGGGCTCATGAAAAACTGTTTTTT
CDR3aa: CASSFGGQGAHEKLFF

d_gene: TRBD2
j_gene: TRBJ2-3
abundance: NA
v_gene: TRBV10-3
CDR3nt: TGTGCCATCAGTGATGGGTTAGCGGGGGACACAGATACGCAGTATTTT
CDR3aa: CAISDGLAGDTDTQYF

d_gene: TRBD1
j_gene: TRBJ1-5
abundance: NA
v_gene: TRBV6-5
CDR3nt: TGTGCCAGCGACAGGGGCAATCAGCCCCAGCATTTT
CDR3aa: CASDRGNQPQHF

d_gene: NA
j_gene: TRBJ2-3
abundance: NA
v_gene: TRBV9
CDR3nt: TGTGCCAGCAGCGAGGGGTCTAGCACAGATACGCAGTATTTT
CDR3aa: CASSEGSSTDTQYF

d_gene: NA
j_gene: TRBJ2-3
abundance: NA
v_gene: TRBV6-5
CDR3nt: TGTGCCTCGGCTGGGGGACAACACACAGATACGCAGTATTTT
CDR3aa: CASAGGQHTDTQYF

d_gene: NA
j_gene: TRBJ1-5
abundance: NA
v_gene: TRBV27
CDR3nt: TGTGCCAGCAGTAGGACAATCAATCAGCCCCAGCATTTT
CDR3aa: CASSRTINQPQHF

d_gene: TRBD2
j_gene: TRBJ2-7
abundance: NA
v_gene: TRBV4-2
CDR3nt: TGTGCCAGCAGCCAAGTTACTAGCGGGGTTTACGAGCAGTACTTC
CDR3aa: CASSQVTSGVYEQYF

d_gene: TRBD2
j_gene: TRBJ2-7
abundance: NA
v_gene: TRBV24-1
CDR3nt: TGTGCCACCAGTGATTTGGGCAGCGGGGGAGCCTACGAGCAGTACTTC
CDR3aa: CATSDLGSGGAYEQYF

d_gene: NA
j_gene: TRBJ1-1
abundance: NA
v_gene: TRBV30
CDR3nt: TGTGCCTGGACCTTGGGAGGCGCGAACACTGAAGCTTTCTTT
CDR3aa: CAWTLGGANTEAFF

d_gene: NA
j_gene: TRBJ2-1
abundance: NA
v_gene: TRBV24-1
CDR3nt: TGTGCCACCAGTCCCGGGGGTGAGCAGTTCTTC
CDR3aa: CATSPGGEQFF

d_gene: TRBD1
j_gene: TRBJ2-1
abundance: NA
v_gene: TRBV11-2
CDR3nt: TGTGCCAGCAGCTTTAAGGGACAGGGGCACAATGAGCAGTTCTTC
CDR3aa: CASSFKGQGHNEQFF

d_gene: TRBD1
j_gene: TRBJ1-5
abundance: NA
v_gene: TRBV7-2
CDR3nt: TGTGCCAGCAGCTTAGAGGGACAGGGGACCCATCAGCCCCAGCATTTT
CDR3aa: CASSLEGQGTHQPQHF

d_gene: NA
j_gene: TRBJ1-3
abundance: NA
v_gene: TRBV21-1
CDR3nt: TGTGCCAGCAGCACGCCATCGGCAGGGGGTGATGGAAACACCATATATTTT
CDR3aa: CASSTPSAGGDGNTIYF